This record concerns one TCR beta chain sequence. It has no known antigen specificity. Qualities for individual bases were not recorded, and no much larger clone is one base off. The time point label, as the study defines it: baseline before oral tofacitinib. From alopecia areata patients, peripheral blood was collected along with lesional scalp punch biopsies. PBMCs were isolated by density centrifugation and stained for CD3, CD4 and CD8, and CD4+ and CD8+ T cells were sorted on a FACSAria. The data are from a study of CD8+ T cells in alopecia areata (dated by TCRdb to about 2018). Study-level background: The treated patients took part in an open-label pilot trial in which moderate-to-severe alopecia areata was treated with oral tofacitinib at 5 to 10 mg twice daily. Tofacitinib was administered for 6 to 18 months, and 6 months of follow-up off drug were then conducted to assess delayed response and recurrence. To study T cell clonal expansion in alopecia areata, the researchers applied high-throughput TCRbeta sequencing to both the C3H/HeJ mouse model and human patients. Scalp tissue and sorted CD4+ and CD8+ peripheral blood T cells from patchy and totalis/universalis alopecia areata patients and from healthy controls were covered by human TCRbeta sequencing. Biopsies were taken from tofacitinib-treated patients at baseline and at 4 and 24 weeks of treatment, and a later scalp biopsy was taken in several of the tofacitinib-treated patients. Scalp clonality was compared across normal scalp (n=4), patchy alopecia areata scalp (n=8), and alopecia totalis/universalis scalp (n=8). RNA came from the PAXgene miRNA kit for fixed scalp, the miRNeasy kit for PBMCs, and the RNeasy kit for mouse skin. immunoSEQ multiplex PCR using 35 Vbeta forward primers and 13 Jbeta reverse primers was used to amplify TCRbeta CDR3 regions. On the study overall, not on this receptor specifically: Unlike mouse skin, where gammadelta T cells dominate, normal human skin contains resident alphabeta T cells that get sequenced too, which complicates analysis of the scalp TCR repertoire. Compared with normal scalp, lesional scalp had higher clonality and more expanded CD8+ clones, particularly in alopecia totalis/universalis, a pattern that suggests antigenic drive. Shared TCR sequences between patients were less evident than in mice, which may be partly attributable to HLA diversity in the patient population.

Library preparation used the immunoSEQ multiplex PCR assay. RNA was extracted from all samples and reverse transcribed into cDNA as template for TCR sequencing. SuperScript III was used to make first-strand cDNA, primed with a 2:1 mix of oligo-dT and random hexamers. A synthetic immune receptor repertoire was used to gauge amplification bias, and whatever bias remained was removed computationally. Per the original workflow: Raw reads were preprocessed to remove errors, and CDR3 was defined by IMGT conventions from the conserved cysteine to phenylalanine. Clonality was computed by normalizing Shannon entropy by log2 of the number of productive unique TCRs and subtracting the result from 1. CD4 or CD8 identity of scalp clones was inferred by cross-referencing scalp TCRbeta sequences with sorted blood CD4 and CD8 repertoires. TCRdb mirrors the immuneACCESS table, restricted to in-frame sequences. Some clones are absent from its copies; in checked studies, under half trace to an unresolved V gene, and the reason for the others is unknown. V and J calls and clone size are those listed in that table; D and trimming were worked out from the DNA. The sample includes almost 250,000 clones, with less than 80% observed a single time. 1% to 1.5% of the sample belongs to the ten largest clones.

This sequence originates from a human donor with alopecia areata. The sample was CD4+ T cells sorted from blood, taken at week 0.

The DNA reads TGCAGTGCCCGGACAGGGATGAAACTGTTTTTT. Its amino acids are CSARTGMKLFF. Recombination connected TRBV20-1 to TRBJ1-4; 8 central bases correspond to TRBD1. Taken from the germline V gene (reference sequence), the CDR1 and CDR2 loops are DFQATT and SNEGSKA. CDR3 length: 11 amino acids, cysteine to phenylalanine. This entry keeps only the CDR3 DNA: 33 bases, framed from base 1. V ends up 6 bases short and J 11 bases short, with an unmatched junction base count of 5.